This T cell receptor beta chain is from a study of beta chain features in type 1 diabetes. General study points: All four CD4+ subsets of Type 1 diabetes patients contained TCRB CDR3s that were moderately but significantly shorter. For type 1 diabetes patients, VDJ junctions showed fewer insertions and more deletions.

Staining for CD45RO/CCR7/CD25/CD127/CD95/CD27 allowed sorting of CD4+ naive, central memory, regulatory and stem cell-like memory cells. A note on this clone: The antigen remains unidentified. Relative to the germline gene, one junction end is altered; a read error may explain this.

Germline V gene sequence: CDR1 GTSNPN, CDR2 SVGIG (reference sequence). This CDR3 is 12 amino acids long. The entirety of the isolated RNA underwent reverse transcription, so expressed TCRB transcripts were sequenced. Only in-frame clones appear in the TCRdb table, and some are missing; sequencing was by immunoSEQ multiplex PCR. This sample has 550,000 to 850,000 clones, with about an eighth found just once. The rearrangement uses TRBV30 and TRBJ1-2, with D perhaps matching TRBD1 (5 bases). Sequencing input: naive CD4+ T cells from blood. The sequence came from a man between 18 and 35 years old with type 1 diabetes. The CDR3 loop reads CACSVGDYGYTF. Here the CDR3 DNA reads TGTGCCTGTAGTGTAGGGGATTATGGCTACACCTTC.